The rows below give T cell receptor beta chains drawn from one sample of a study of beta chain features in type 1 diabetes. The repertoire was sequenced with immunoSEQ multiplex PCR; TCRdb's copy has only in-frame clones and lacks some. The profile covers around 430,000 clones, with 30% appearing a single time and about 0.06% taken by the ten largest. Sequencing input: naive CD4+ T cells from blood. All receptors derive from a man in his late teens or twenties in good health. The CDR3 runs from the conserved cysteine through the conserved F or W.

TRBV9,CASSDRTSGIADTQYF
TRBV15,CATSRRTSGSGETQYF
TRBV4-1,CASSIEGGISYEQYF
TRBV5-1,CASSNYYEQYF
TRBV9,CASSVEQGIPEETQYF
TRBV30,CAWSVETTDTQYF
TRBV5-1,CASSPSMTGNTIYF
TRBV9,CASSVAPSGTQYF
TRBV4-3,CASSPKAGVYNEQFF
TRBV6-5,CASSFGLGQNTGELFF
TRBV15,CATSRDRGSNQPQHF
TRBV4-1,CASSQVFGIGTSYEQYF
TRBV7-6,CASSQRPGPRETQYF
TRBV25-1,CASRDTGSYGYTF
TRBV30,CAWSIQGATRNEQFF
TRBV19,CASSTPRQGRYEQYF
TRBV30,CAWSGGTLQETQYF
TRBV7-2,CASRSVAGLAGLYEQYF
TRBV28,CASIRADTQYF
TRBV12-5,CASGTGSIKLFF
TRBV30,CAWSVTLAGANVLTF
TRBV9,CASSGRRGYETQYF
TRBV29-1,CSAETGRTEAFF
TRBV6-5,CASSGAGNKGEAFF
TRBV30,CAWRPGRLNTEAFF
TRBV29-1,CSVETGQGFNEQYF
TRBV28,CASADRDQETQYF
TRBV29-1,CSVRHQMNTEAFF
TRBV29-1,CSVGGLAKNIQYF
TRBV30,CAWAGSSGGYTF
TRBV20-1,CSAPDGYTF
TRBV7-2,CASSFQETQYF
TRBV5-6,CASSFRWQLSYNEQFF
TRBV6-5,CASSYTLGAFTGELFF
TRBV19,CASSISPTYEQYF
TRBV7-8,CASSQPGVEGQYF
TRBV25-1,CASSIRDRGSGYTF
TRBV7-9,CASSETSGSSYEQYF
TRBV7-8,CASSLDREKETQYF
TRBV4-2,CASSSRPGGAETQYF
TRBV27,CASSFVSGANVLTF
TRBV6-5,CASSYNSQGTQYF
TRBV18,CASSPRQWNTEAFF
TRBV6-6,CASNPTGVDYNEQFF
TRBV30,CAWSSPEKLFF
TRBV7-2,CASSVGDGTGEQYF
TRBV10-3,CATQQGDTYEQYF
TRBV7-9,CASRHTEAFF
TRBV9,CASSSTGASYGYTF
TRBV9,CASSSRRTSYNEQFF
TRBV7-2,CASSLEGQGSYEQYF
TRBV20-1,CSARVLETQYF
TRBV6-5,CASRRTDEQFF